The T cell receptor beta chain described here comes from a study of cytomegalovirus exposure and HLA in healthy donors. Overall study findings and caveats: Many donors shared some public TCRs, even though most TCR sequences were rare.

Likely unrecorded immune exposures existed in these nominally healthy donors. Worth noting for this clone: Its antigen is currently unknown.

The germline V gene encodes CDR1 SGHDN and CDR2 FVKESK. This CDR3 has 16 amino acids. The V gene lost 1 base and the J gene lost 4 bases, with 16 bases spanning the gap. Both 60 Vbeta primers and 13 Jbeta primers went into the PCR. TCRdb's copy holds only in-frame clones and misses some; the assay was immunoSEQ multiplex PCR. The sample has fewer than 95,000 clones; around 78% are singletons. V and J are TRBV14 and TRBJ2-5; a weak D match, TRBD1 (6 bases). This TCR was sampled from a man younger than 45 in good health and CMV-seronegative. Material for sequencing was PBMCs. Here the CDR3 reads CASSQVGAEYRETQYF. CDR3 nucleotide sequence: TGTGCCAGCAGCCAAGTGGGGGCTGAATATCGAGAGACCCAGTACTTC. Using reference TRBV14 and TRBJ2-5 for the parts outside the CDR3, the full variable domain is EAGVTQFPSHSVIEKGQTVTLRCDPISGHDNLYWYRRVMGKEIKFLLHFVKESKQDESGMPNNRFLAERTGGTYSTLKVQPAELEDSGVYFCASSQVGAEYRETQYFGPGTRLLVL.